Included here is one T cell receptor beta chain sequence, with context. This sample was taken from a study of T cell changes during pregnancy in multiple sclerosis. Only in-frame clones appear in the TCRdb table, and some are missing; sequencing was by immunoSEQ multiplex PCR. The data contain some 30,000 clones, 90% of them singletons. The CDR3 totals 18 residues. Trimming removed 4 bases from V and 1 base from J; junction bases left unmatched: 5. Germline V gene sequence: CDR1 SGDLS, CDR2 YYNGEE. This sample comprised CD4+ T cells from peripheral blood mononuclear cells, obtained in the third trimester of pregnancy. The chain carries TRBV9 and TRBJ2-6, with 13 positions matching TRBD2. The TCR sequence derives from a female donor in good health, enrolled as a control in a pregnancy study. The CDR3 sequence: CASSPRLAGGSGANVLTF. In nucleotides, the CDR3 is TGTGCCAGCAGCCCACGACTAGCGGGGGGATCTGGGGCCAACGTCCTGACTTTC. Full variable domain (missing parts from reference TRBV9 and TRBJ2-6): DSGVTQTPKHLITATGQRVTLRCSPRSGDLSVYWYQQSLDQGLQFLIQYYNGEERAKGNILERFSAQQFPDLHSELNLSSLELGDSALYFCASSPRLAGGSGANVLTFGAGSRLTVL.